This T cell receptor beta chain comes out of a study of early T cells in non-severe SARS-CoV-2 infection. Across the study: The input, bulk RNA from unsorted whole blood, was sequenced, and chains were unpaired. Study-wide points: VDJdb matching skewed toward anti-spike CD8 responses, missing private and CD4 specificities.

Individual cDNA molecules were tagged with unique molecular identifiers, the study reported. TCRdb redid the calling of the 5' RACE reads with MiXCR, one entry per CDR3 protein. There are tens of thousands of distinct CDR3 sequences in the sample; approximately 13% occur only once, and about 9.3% lies in the top ten. Notes on this clonotype: Its matching antigen is unknown.

The V gene lost 1 base and the J gene lost 5 bases, with 15 bases spanning the gap. The CDR3 runs 15 residues. Germline CDR1 is LNHDA and CDR2 is SQIVND (reference sequence). The sequence derives from an adult who was a healthcare worker with PCR-confirmed SARS-CoV-2 infection or an uninfected control (not recorded which). Specimen: whole blood, collected at baseline. V usage is TRBV19 and J usage is TRBJ2-7; tentative D call: TRBD2 (5 bases). Here the CDR3 DNA reads TGTGCCAGTAGTATAGGGAGGCCCCTAGGCGACGAGCAGTACTTC. Its protein is CASSIGRPLGDEQYF. The complete variable domain, with remaining parts taken from reference TRBV19 and TRBJ2-7, reads DGGITQSPKYLFRKEGQNVTLSCEQNLNHDAMYWYRQDPGQGLRLIYYSQIVNDFQKGDIAEGYSVSREKKESFPLTVTSAQKNPTAFYLCASSIGRPLGDEQYFGPGTRLTVT.